Presented here are 10 T cell receptor beta chains from one specimen sequenced in a study of Ad26.COV2.S vaccination and SARS-CoV-2 variants. Noted treatment: around 19 received Ad26.COV2.S at low or high dose, single or two shots; roughly five received placebo; per-sample allocation not given. Repertoires come from day 63 after the first vaccine or placebo injection. Sequencing used immunoSEQ multiplex PCR; TCRdb keeps in-frame clones, though not all of them. The sample contains 350,000 to 450,000 clones, around 84% of which appear only once. The starting material was peripheral blood, obtained in a trial of Ad26.COV2.S vaccine versus placebo. Receptors were obtained from a person between 18 and 60 years old who received the Ad26.COV2.S COVID-19 vaccine or a placebo.

V and J are TRBV9 and TRBJ1-2, with D possibly being TRBD1 (5 bases). The V and J ends lost 0 bases and 2 bases respectively, with 17 bases between them. Germline-derived CDR1 and CDR2 are SGDLS and YYNGEE. This CDR3 region has 17 residues. This CDR3 reads CASSVVERDGRNYGYTF. In DNA form, the CDR3 reads TGTGCCAGCAGCGTAGTGGAGAGGGACGGGAGGAACTATGGCTACACCTTC.

This clone was seen a few times. V is TRBV3-1 (or the pseudogene TRBV3-2) and J is TRBJ2-1, with 9 bases lining up with TRBD2. CDR3 length: 17 residues. With V trimmed by 4 bases and J by 2 bases, 9 bases remained unmatched. Germline values: CDR1 LGHDT, CDR2 YNNKEL (reference sequence). This CDR3 is CASSPDIAGATYNEQFF. DNA for the CDR3: TGTGCCAGCAGCCCCGATATAGCGGGAGCGACCTACAATGAGCAGTTCTTC.

This rearrangement joins TRBV7-9 to TRBJ2-7, with unresolved D. The CDR3 loop spans 12 amino acids. Trimming shortened V by 5 bases and J by 3 bases, and 8 bases separated the two germline ends. Germline V gene sequence: CDR1 SEHNR, CDR2 FQNEAQ (reference sequence). The CDR3 bases are TGTGCCAGCAGCCCTAGTGGCTACGAGCAGTACTTC. Amino acids: CASSPSGYEQYF. Variable domain in full (rest from reference TRBV7-9 and TRBJ2-7): DTGVSQNPRHKITKRGQNVTFRCDPISEHNRLYWYRQTLGQGPEFLTYFQNEAQLEKSRLLSDRFSAERPKGSFSTLEIQRTEQGDSAMYLCASSPSGYEQYFGPGTRLTVT.

This chain uses TRBV5-5 with TRBJ1-1; TRBD1 matches at 9 bases. There are 15 residues in the CDR3. Germline CDR1 is SGHKS and CDR2 is YYEKEE (reference sequence). J gave up 4 bases and V 4 bases, and 8 bases lay outside the gene matches. This CDR3 is CASSRDRVGGTEAFF. Written as DNA, the CDR3 is TGTGCCAGCAGCCGGGACAGGGTAGGTGGCACTGAAGCTTTCTTT.

This clone was observed a handful of times. The chain recombines TRBV9 with TRBJ2-7, with 8 bases aligning to TRBD2. Germline V lookup: CDR1 SGDLS, CDR2 YYNGEE. With 4 bases clipped from V and 2 bases from J, the junction kept 11 bases outside the gene matches. CDR3 length equals 16 residues. The CDR3 loop is CASSPRRVAGTYEQYF. The CDR3 DNA reads as TGTGCCAGCAGCCCGCGGCGGGTAGCGGGGACCTACGAGCAGTACTTC.

The chain carries TRBV3-1 (or the pseudogene TRBV3-2) and TRBJ2-1; 15 bases line up with TRBD2. From germline, CDR1 is LGHDT and CDR2 YNNKEL (reference sequence). The CDR3 is made up of 19 amino acids. V lost 4 bases, J lost 3 bases, and 10 bases stayed unmatched. CDR3 DNA: TGTGCCAGCAGCCTCCCTGGACTAGCGGGAGGGCTATACTACAATGAGCAGTTCTTC. It yields the protein CASSLPGLAGGLYYNEQFF.

The chain employs TRBV28 and TRBJ2-1, with D maybe TRBD1 (6 bases). The CDR3 consists of 11 residues. The V gene lost 7 bases and the J gene lost 15 bases, with 16 bases spanning the gap. CDR1 is MDHEN and CDR2 is SYDVKM in the germline V gene. In nucleotides, the CDR3 is TGTGCCAGCACGCAGGGGCCCTTACCGTTCTTC. Translating gives CASTQGPLPFF. The entire variable domain, with the rest obtained from reference TRBV28 and TRBJ2-1, is as follows: DVKVTQSSRYLVKRTGEKVFLECVQDMDHENMFWYRQDPGLGLRLIYFSYDVKMKEKGDIPEGYSVSREKKERFSLILESASTNQTSMYLCASTQGPLPFFGPGTRLTVL.

This rearrangement joins TRBV6-1 to TRBJ2-3; a weak D match, TRBD2 (6 bases). CDR1 MNHNS and CDR2 SASEGT come from the germline V gene. The CDR3 loop spans 15 amino acids. V gave up 3 bases and J gave up 2 bases, with 12 bases separating them. The CDR3, as DNA: TGTGCCAGCAGTGACCTGACTAGGCACACAGATACGCAGTATTTT. Protein: CASSDLTRHTDTQYF.

This clone was recorded a few times. This chain connects TRBV5-1 to TRBJ1-6, with 7 bases identical to TRBD1. The CDR3 consists of 16 residues. Looked up from germline, CDR1 is SGHRS and CDR2 is YFSETQ. The V segment lost 0 bases and the J segment 5 bases; nucleotides outside the gene matches: 5. DNA of the CDR3: TGCGCCAGCAGCTTGGCCTCAGGGGGGAATAATTCACCCCTCCACTTT. This translates into CASSLASGGNNSPLHF.

The rearrangement joins TRBV6-2 or TRBV6-3 to TRBJ2-4; TRBD2 matches at 13 bases. Germline V CDR1 and CDR2: MNHEY, SVGEGT. The V gene end was trimmed by 2 bases and the J gene end by 1 base; junction bases not matched to a gene: 5. This CDR3 spans 18 amino acids. In nucleotides, the CDR3 is TGTGCCAGCAGTTACCTCGGGACTAGCGGGACGGCCAAAAACATTCAGTACTTC. Residues: CASSYLGTSGTAKNIQYF.